This TCR beta chain appears in the sequencing data of a study of Ad26.COV2.S vaccination and SARS-CoV-2 variants. Study as a whole: Intramuscularly, Ad26.COV2.S was given either once or twice, 56 days apart.

In the case of this clone: The antigen remains undetermined.

Treatment meaning: 19 received Ad26.COV2.S at low or high dose, single or two shots; roughly five received placebo; per-sample allocation not given. Samples analyzed were those drawn on day 63 after the first vaccine or placebo injection. Donation was by an adult aged 18-55 years who was in Boston. Sequencing used immunoSEQ multiplex PCR; TCRdb keeps in-frame clones, though not all of them. The sample has approximately 340,000 clones, 70% to 90% seen once. Germline V gene lookup returns CDR1 SGHRS and CDR2 YFSETQ. The V segment lost 0 bases and the J segment 7 bases; nucleotides outside the gene matches: 9. This CDR3 region has 17 residues. Study results and limitations: Higher spike-specific TCR breadth was found in vaccine recipients than in placebo recipients. People who got the vaccine or the placebo had similar non-spike TCR breadth.

This rearrangement joins TRBV5-1 to TRBJ1-6; TRBD1 agrees at 8 bases. The receptor's source is a person aged 18-65 years who received the Ad26.COV2.S COVID-19 vaccine or a placebo. This specimen consisted of peripheral blood, obtained in a trial of Ad26.COV2.S vaccine versus placebo. CDR3 protein: CASSLDPWTGINSPLHF. DNA of the CDR3: TGCGCCAGCAGCTTGGACCCCTGGACAGGGATAAATTCACCCCTCCACTTT.